Only a few counts were recorded for the clone carrying this T cell receptor (beta chain). Its antigen remains unknown. The data are from a study of T-cell memory formation after mild COVID-19. For the study at large: Largely donor-specific sequence clusters came from a couple of donors. The study, taken as a whole, reports: Later expanders leaned toward CD4+, whereas clones contracting from day 15 to 85 were balanced CD4/CD8. Whether day 37 second-wave clones are SARS-CoV-2-specific was not confirmed.

TCRdb re-derived calls from the 5' RACE reads in MiXCR, one entry per CDR3 protein. There are about 82,000 distinct CDR3 sequences in the sample; roughly 12% occur only once, and 35% to 50% lies in the top ten. The CDR3 contains 16 residues. Between the trimmed V and J ends, which lost 4 bases and 0 bases, there was a span of 14 bases. CDR1 is SGHRS, CDR2 YFSETQ, per germline. This chain joins TRBV5-1 and TRBJ2-1; tentatively, D is TRBD2 (5 bases). This receptor was obtained from a man younger than 30 who had mild COVID-19 (a few samples of this study predate the infection). Cell type and time point are not known. The sequenced sample was PBMCs or a T cell subset sorted from them (not recorded which). The CDR3 DNA reads as TGCGCCAGCAGCCTCGGACTGTCTCCCTCCTACAATGAGCAGTTCTTC. This translates into CASSLGLSPSYNEQFF.